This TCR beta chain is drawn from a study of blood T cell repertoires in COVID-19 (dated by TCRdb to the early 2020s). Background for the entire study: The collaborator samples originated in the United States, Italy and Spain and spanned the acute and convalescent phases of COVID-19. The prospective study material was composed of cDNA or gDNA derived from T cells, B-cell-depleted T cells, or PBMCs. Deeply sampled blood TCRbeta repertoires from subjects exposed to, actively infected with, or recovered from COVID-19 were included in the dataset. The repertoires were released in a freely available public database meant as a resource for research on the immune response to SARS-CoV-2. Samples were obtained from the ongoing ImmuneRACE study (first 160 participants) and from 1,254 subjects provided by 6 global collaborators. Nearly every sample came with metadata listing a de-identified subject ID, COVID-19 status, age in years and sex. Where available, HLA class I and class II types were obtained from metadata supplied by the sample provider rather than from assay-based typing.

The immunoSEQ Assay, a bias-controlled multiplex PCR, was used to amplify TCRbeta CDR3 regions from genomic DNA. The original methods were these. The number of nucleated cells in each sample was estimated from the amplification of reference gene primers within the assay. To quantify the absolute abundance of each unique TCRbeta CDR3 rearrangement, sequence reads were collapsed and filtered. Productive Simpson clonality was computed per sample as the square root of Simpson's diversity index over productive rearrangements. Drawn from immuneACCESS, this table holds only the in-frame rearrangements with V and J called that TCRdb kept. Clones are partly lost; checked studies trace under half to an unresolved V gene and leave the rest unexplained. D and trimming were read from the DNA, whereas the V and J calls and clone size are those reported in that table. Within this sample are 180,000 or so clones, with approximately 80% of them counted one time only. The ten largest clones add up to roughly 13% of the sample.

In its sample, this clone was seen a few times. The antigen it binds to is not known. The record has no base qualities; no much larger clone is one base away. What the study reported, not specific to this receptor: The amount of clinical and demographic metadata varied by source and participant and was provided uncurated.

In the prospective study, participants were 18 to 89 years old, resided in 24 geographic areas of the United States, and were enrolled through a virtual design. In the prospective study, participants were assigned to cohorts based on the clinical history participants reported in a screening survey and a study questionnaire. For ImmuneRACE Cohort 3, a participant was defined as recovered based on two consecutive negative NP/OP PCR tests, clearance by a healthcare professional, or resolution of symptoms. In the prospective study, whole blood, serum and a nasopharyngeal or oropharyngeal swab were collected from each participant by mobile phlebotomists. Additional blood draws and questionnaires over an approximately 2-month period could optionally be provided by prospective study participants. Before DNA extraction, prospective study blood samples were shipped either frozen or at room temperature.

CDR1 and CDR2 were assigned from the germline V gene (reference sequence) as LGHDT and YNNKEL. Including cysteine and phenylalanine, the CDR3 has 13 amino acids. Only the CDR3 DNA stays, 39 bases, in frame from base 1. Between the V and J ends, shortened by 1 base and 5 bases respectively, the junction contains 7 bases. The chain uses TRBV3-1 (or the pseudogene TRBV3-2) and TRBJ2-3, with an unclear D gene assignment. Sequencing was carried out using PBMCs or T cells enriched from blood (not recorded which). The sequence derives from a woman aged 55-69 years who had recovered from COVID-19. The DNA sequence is TGTGCCAGCAGCCAAGGAACGGGAGATACGCAGTATTTT. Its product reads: CASSQGTGDTQYF.